This TCR beta chain was recovered during a study of Tregs in tolerant kidney transplant recipients. In regard to this clone: The junction differs from germline at one of its ends, possibly a read error.

CD4+CD25+CD127- Tregs, CD4+CD25- non-Tregs, CD4 and CD8 cells were sorted. Produced via immunoSEQ multiplex PCR; TCRdb's table is partial and in-frame only. This sample has 46,000 or so clones, with about 90% found just once. Sequencing was performed on Tregs from blood. This clonotype was sampled from a human donor in good health.

CDR3 sequence: CGKEQGQESYEQYF. CDR3 DNA: TGCGGCAAGGAACAGGGACAGGAGTCCTACGAGCAGTACTTC. The rearrangement joins TRBV6-1 to TRBJ2-7; 8 bases align to TRBD1. The germline V gene encodes CDR1 MNHNS and CDR2 SASEGT. CDR3 length: 14 residues.